The 21 T cell receptor beta chains presented below share a single source sample, sequenced in a study of T cell repertoires in cytomegalovirus infection. TCRdb fed the reads into MiXCR, producing one record per CDR3 protein. The table lists some 480,000 distinct CDR3 sequences, 33% of them singletons. Their antigens are not known. This sample comprised cultured PBMCs, obtained from culture after CMV antigen stimulation. All receptors come from a human donor in good health (CMV status not recorded). Some clones in this sample may be carry-over from other donors' samples.

This clonotype was found a few times. The chain joins TRBV6-1 to TRBJ2-6; D is unresolved. Looked up from germline, CDR1 is MNHNS and CDR2 is SASEGT. With 5 bases removed from V and 0 bases from J, the gap between germline ends came to 5 bases. CDR3 size: 14 residues. DNA of the CDR3: TGTGCCAGCAGTTCTCTCTCTGGGGCCAACGTCCTGACTTTC. It specifies CASSSLSGANVLTF.

V usage is TRBV7-9 and J usage is TRBJ2-1, with D possibly matching TRBD1 (5 bases). The CDR3 has 13 amino acids. Looked up from germline, CDR1 is SEHNR and CDR2 is FQNEAQ (reference sequence). Trimming cost V 6 bases and J 9 bases, with 15 bases left between them. The CDR3 DNA follows: TGTGCCAGCAGGGAGAAAGGGGCTGGTGAGCAGTTCTTC. This codes for CASREKGAGEQFF.

This rearrangement joins TRBV28 to TRBJ2-3, with D perhaps matching TRBD2 (6 bases). The germline CDR1 and CDR2 sequences are MDHEN and SYDVKM. Between the trimmed V and J ends, which lost 1 base and 2 bases, there was a span of 19 bases. The CDR3 loop spans 18 amino acids. The CDR3 DNA reads TGTGCCAGCAGTTTATCTCGGCGGCGGAGGGAGTACACAGATACGCAGTATTTT. Protein product: CASSLSRRRREYTDTQYF.

The V gene is TRBV7-9, the J gene TRBJ1-1; D not certain. Deletions cut 5 bases from V and 3 bases from J, with 13 bases between. In germline, CDR1 is SEHNR, CDR2 FQNEAQ (reference sequence). This CDR3 contains 14 residues. The CDR3 DNA sequence: TGTGCCAGCAGCCCCCCCCGCAGTTACACTGAAGCTTTCTTT. Translating it yields CASSPPRSYTEAFF.

This clonotype has a count of ten or more. V is TRBV7-2 and J is TRBJ2-5; no definite D call. Germline-derived CDR1 and CDR2 are SGHTA and FQGNSA. Trimming removed 5 bases at V and 1 base at J, with 14 bases between. The CDR3 extends over 15 amino acids. CDR3 DNA sequence: TGTGCCAGCAGCCTCCGACCCCTGAGCCAAGAGACCCAGTACTTC. This encodes CASSLRPLSQETQYF.

The chain uses TRBV6-5 and TRBJ2-3; the D is unclear. The CDR3 has 13 amino acids. The ends were cut back, 6 bases at V and 4 bases at J, with 11 bases in the middle. The germline V gene has CDR1 MNHEY and CDR2 SVGAGI. In DNA form, the CDR3 reads TGTGCCAGCAGCCATATTCTAGCAGATACGCAGTATTTT. Translating gives CASSHILADTQYF.

This clonotype was picked up a small number of times. The chain couples TRBV2 to TRBJ2-1; 11 bases agree with TRBD2. The trim removed 2 bases at V and 2 bases at J, leaving 5 bases unmatched. In germline, CDR1 is SNHLY, CDR2 FYNNEI. CDR3 length: 17 residues. The CDR3 region is CASSEWGLAATYNEQFF. The CDR3, as DNA: TGTGCCAGCAGTGAATGGGGACTAGCGGCCACCTACAATGAGCAGTTCTTC.

The chain employs TRBV19 and TRBJ1-4; unclear D gene. Germline assignment: CDR1 LNHDA and CDR2 SQIVND (reference sequence). This CDR3 comprises 14 residues. The ends were cut back, 2 bases at V and 8 bases at J, with 12 bases in the middle. CDR3 amino acids: CASSITAAREKLFF. CDR3 coding DNA: TGTGCCAGTAGTATAACGGCAGCGAGGGAAAAACTGTTTTTT.

The chain couples TRBV7-2 to TRBJ1-2, with TRBD1 identical over 8 bases. The trim removed 5 bases at V and 8 bases at J, leaving 13 bases unmatched. This CDR3 comprises 15 residues. In germline, CDR1 is SGHTA, CDR2 FQGNSA. This CDR3 reads CASSASPQGVGGYTF. The CDR3 DNA is TGTGCCAGCAGCGCGTCTCCACAGGGGGTGGGAGGCTACACCTTC.

The rearrangement uses TRBV28 and TRBJ2-7; 9 nucleotides line up with TRBD1. The CDR3 runs 18 residues. Germline V gives CDR1 MDHEN, CDR2 SYDVKM. The V segment lost 2 bases and the J segment 3 bases; nucleotides outside the gene matches: 14. CDR3 protein: CASSLATGGNSVVYEQYF. DNA of the CDR3: TGTGCCAGCAGTTTAGCGACAGGGGGAAATTCGGTTGTCTACGAGCAGTACTTC.

V gene TRBV25-1 combines with J gene TRBJ1-2; TRBD1 matches 9 bases. CDR1 and CDR2 from the germline V gene are MGHDK and SYGVNS. The CDR3 sequence is 13 residues long. V trimming: 5 bases; J trimming: 8 bases; junction bases outside the gene matches: 6. This CDR3 is CASSRDRDDGYTF. The DNA of the CDR3 is TGTGCCAGCAGTCGGGACAGGGACGACGGCTACACCTTC.

This clonotype was seen many times. The chain couples TRBV20-1 to TRBJ2-7; 13 positions match TRBD2. J gave up 0 bases and V 4 bases, and 9 bases lay outside the gene matches. The CDR3 contains 17 residues. CDR1 is DFQATT and CDR2 is SNEGSKA in the germline V gene (reference sequence). CDR3 DNA sequence: TGCAGTGCTACCGGGACTAGCGGGGAGGTGAACTCCTACGAGCAGTACTTC. Its protein is CSATGTSGEVNSYEQYF.

This clonotype was counted at least ten times. V usage is TRBV11-3 and J usage is TRBJ2-5; tentatively, D is TRBD1 or TRBD2 (5 bases each). Germline assignment: CDR1 SGHNT and CDR2 YENEEA. Trimming took 1 base from V and 0 from J, leaving 12 bases between them. This CDR3 spans 16 amino acids. The CDR3 reads CASSLGGGGHQETQYF. The CDR3 nucleotides read TGTGCCAGCAGCTTAGGGGGTGGGGGTCACCAAGAGACCCAGTACTTC.

This chain connects TRBV3-1 to TRBJ1-1, with D possibly being TRBD1 (6 bases). There are 14 residues in the CDR3. Trimming took 3 bases from V and 4 from J, leaving 12 bases between them. Germline lookup yields CDR1 LGHDT and CDR2 YNNKEL (reference sequence). The CDR3: CASSQGHLGTEAFF. CDR3 nucleotides: TGTGCCAGCAGCCAGGGACATCTGGGCACTGAAGCTTTCTTT.

This chain joins TRBV20-1 and TRBJ2-3; TRBD2 might be the D (5 bases). Trimming pared 0 bases from V and 4 bases from J, leaving 11 bases between. Germline-derived CDR1 and CDR2 are DFQATT and SNEGSKA (reference sequence). CDR3 size: 14 residues. The CDR3 here is CSARDKPGADTQYF. The CDR3 nucleotides read TGCAGTGCTAGAGATAAGCCCGGGGCAGATACGCAGTATTTT.

At least ten counts were recorded for this clonotype. CDR3 sequence reads: CASSLRSGNRETQYF. In DNA form, the CDR3 reads TGTGCCAGCAGTTTGAGGAGCGGGAATCGGGAGACCCAGTACTTC. The chain joins TRBV12-3 or TRBV12-4 to TRBJ2-5; 7 nucleotides match TRBD2. With V trimmed by 3 bases and J by 5 bases, 9 bases remained unmatched. The CDR3 contains 15 residues.

This clonotype was counted a few times. This sequence joins TRBV27 and TRBJ1-5; possibly TRBD1 for D (6 bases). V lost 4 bases to trimming and J lost 6 bases, with 22 bases between them. Germline CDR1 reads MNHEY; CDR2 reads SMNVEV (reference sequence). This CDR3 has 17 amino acids. This CDR3 is CASSSVLGGMGAQPQHF. The DNA of the CDR3 is TGTGCCAGCAGTTCGGTGTTGGGTGGGATGGGGGCTCAGCCCCAGCATTTT.

The chain has TRBV7-2 and TRBJ2-2; 8 bases fit TRBD1. CDR3 length equals 15 residues. V shed 5 bases, J shed 5 bases, and the junction held 7 bases outside the gene matches. Germline V gene sequence: CDR1 SGHTA, CDR2 FQGNSA. CDR3 amino acids: CASSRQGIGTGELFF. CDR3 DNA sequence: TGTGCCAGCAGCCGACAGGGGATCGGAACCGGGGAGCTGTTTTTT.

The J gene is TRBJ2-1, the V gene TRBV28, with D perhaps matching TRBD1 (6 bases). Trimming removed 4 bases from V and 0 bases from J, with 19 bases in between. This CDR3 comprises 18 residues. Germline V gives CDR1 MDHEN, CDR2 SYDVKM. The CDR3 here is CASSSRRRGQRSYNEQFF. Written as DNA, the CDR3 is TGTGCCAGCAGTTCCCGACGCCGTGGACAGCGCTCCTACAATGAGCAGTTCTTC.

This clonotype was observed a single time. The chain uses TRBV6-2 or TRBV6-3 and TRBJ2-5, with 12 bases matching TRBD2. The CDR3 loop spans 13 amino acids. The junction had 4 bases not matched to a gene; V was cut back by 8 bases and J by 6 bases. The germline V gene encodes CDR1 MNHEY and CDR2 SVGEGT. CDR3 nucleotides: TGTGCCAGCGGACTAGCGGGATCGAAGACCCAGTACTTC. Translation gives CASGLAGSKTQYF.

This sequence joins TRBV19 and TRBJ1-2; 8 nucleotides align to TRBD1. Germline V gives CDR1 LNHDA, CDR2 SQIVND (reference sequence). The CDR3 has 15 residues. V shed 5 bases and J 2 bases; nucleotides not matched to a gene: 7. The CDR3 region is CASSLIGTGNYGYTF. CDR3 nucleotides: TGTGCCAGTAGTTTGATAGGGACAGGAAACTATGGCTACACCTTC.